This is a list of T cell receptor beta chains from one sample in a study of graft-versus-host responses after intestinal transplantation. Method: immunoSEQ multiplex PCR; TCRdb's copy keeps in-frame clones and lacks some. Of some 69,000 clones listed, 80% to 95% are singletons. Here the sequenced sample was bone marrow, taken 734 days after intestinal transplantation. The receptors here all came from a human patient who received an intestinal transplant, so some T cells may come from the graft donor. The conserved cysteine and the conserved F or W are not part of the CDR3 here. Clone size is given for some rows only: seen once, a few or many times, or a class if the clone is expanded.

>TRBJ2-3|TRBV29-1|-
SVEKNPTDTQY
>TRBJ1-3|TRBV19|-
ASSIELRTASGNTIY
>TRBJ2-2|TRBV7-9|few
ASSENRVVNTGELF
>TRBJ2-2|TRBV4-2|-
ASSQGLDTGELF
>TRBJ1-5|TRBV6-5|-
ASSWYSNQPQH
>TRBJ2-7|TRBV6-1|-
ASRFIREKYEQY
>TRBJ1-1|TRBV5-6|-
ASSSDSRAF
>TRBJ1-1|TRBV5-5|-
ASSLVRDTEAF
>TRBJ2-7|TRBV11-2|-
ASSFGTYEQY
>TRBJ1-2|TRBV4-1|-
ASSQEVANYGYT
>TRBJ2-7|TRBV28|-
ASMRADSSEGYEQY
>TRBJ1-1|TRBV19|-
ASSSDRGNTEAF
>TRBJ2-7|TRBV5-5|-
ASSLPLAGVNYEQY
>TRBJ2-3|TRBV30|-
AWITASTDTQY
>TRBJ1-4|TRBV5-1|-
ASSSSVQGEGEKLF
>TRBJ2-7|TRBV5-6|-
ASSTWDRGTSEQY
>TRBJ1-3|TRBV5-4|-
ASSFQGGNTIY
>TRBJ2-7|TRBV4-1|-
ASSQDTGPYEQY
>TRBJ2-5|TRBV15|-
ATRIAVGGTQY